Sequencing of this T cell receptor beta chain was carried out in a study of breast tumors, draining lymph nodes, adjacent tissues. TCRdb ran MiXCR on the multiplex PCR reads and lists one entry per CDR3 protein. Here the sample spans about 120,000 distinct CDR3 sequences, nearly 20% being singletons. The V gene's germline CDR1 is DFQATT and CDR2 SNEGSKA (reference sequence). CDR3 length equals 15 residues. Trimming stripped 4 bases from V and 2 bases from J, with 17 bases between. Breast cancer patients provided tissue from their axillary draining lymph nodes. This clonotype was recorded many times. This sequence originates from a female donor with breast cancer. Some clones in this sample may be carry-over from other donors' samples. The sequencing sample was made of axillary lymph node tissue. The rearrangement uses TRBV20-1 and TRBJ2-5; a possible D gene is TRBD2 (6 bases). CDR3 residues: CSAKYSSSAQETQYF. CDR3 nucleotide sequence: TGCAGTGCTAAGTACTCCTCTAGCGCGCAAGAGACCCAGTACTTC.